Listed here are 2 T cell receptor beta chains from one sample, sequenced in a study of cytomegalovirus exposure and HLA in healthy donors (TCRdb year 2017). Libraries were built with the immunoSEQ multiplex PCR assay. A mixture of 60 forward primers for TCR Vbeta segments and 13 reverse primers for TCR Jbeta segments was used in the multiplex PCR. TCRdb took this table from immuneACCESS and kept in-frame rearrangements with V and J called. Such tables lack part of the clones; where checked against another copy, unresolved V genes explain under half of the gap, and the rest is unexplained. In this sample the table shows approximately 100,000 clones, roughly three fifths of which occur a single time. The ten largest clones add up to over 3.5% of the sample. Sequencing was performed on PBMCs. These receptors all stem from a man aged 25 to 45 in good health and CMV-seropositive.

This clone was counted between two and nine times. The chain uses TRBV10-3 and TRBJ2-1, with TRBD1 as a possible D gene (6 bases). Germline CDR1 is ENHRY and CDR2 is SYGVKD. The V and J ends lost 6 bases and 2 bases respectively, with 14 bases between them. The CDR3 is made up of 15 amino acids. DNA of the CDR3: TGTGCCATCAGACGAACCGGGACAACCTACAATGAGCAGTTCTTC. This codes for CAIRRTGTTYNEQFF.

A few counts support this clone. This chain joins TRBV10-3 and TRBJ1-2; D gene ambiguous. The CDR3 is 11 residues long. Germline V gene lookup returns CDR1 ENHRY and CDR2 SYGVKD. With 4 bases removed from V and 6 bases from J, the gap between germline ends came to 6 bases. CDR3: CAISVGDGYTF. The CDR3 DNA sequence: TGTGCCATCAGTGTCGGGGATGGCTACACCTTC.